This T cell receptor beta chain was identified during a study of blood T cell repertoires in COVID-19. Study overall: Both acute and convalescent COVID-19 samples were obtained from the United States, Italy and Spain. The analysed material was cDNA or gDNA that came from T cells, B-cell-depleted T cells, or PBMCs.

Sequenced by immunoSEQ multiplex PCR; TCRdb stores in-frame clones only, minus some. The top ten hold approximately 3% of the sample, which has about 350,000 clones, roughly 87% seen once. Cohort placement rested on clinical history that participants reported themselves. Recovery meant two consecutive negative NP/OP PCR tests, professional clearance, or resolved symptoms. The CDR3 spans 15 residues. Germline CDR1 reads SGHRS; CDR2 reads YFSETQ. V dropped 2 bases and J dropped 6; count of bases not matched to a gene: 11. The specimen was PBMCs or T cells enriched from blood (not recorded which). The TCR comes from a young woman who had recovered from COVID-19. The V call is TRBV5-1, the J call TRBJ2-7; 7 nucleotides match TRBD1. CDR3 amino acids: CASSFLDRVNAEQYF. The CDR3 nucleotides read TGCGCCAGCAGCTTTCTCGACAGGGTAAATGCCGAGCAGTACTTC.